The clone carrying this TCR beta chain turned up a few times. The length of the CDR3 is 11 residues. Trimming shortened V by 10 bases and J by 6 bases, and 12 bases separated the two germline ends. Per germline, CDR1 MDHEN and CDR2 SYDVKM. This record belongs to a study of T-cell reconstitution after alpha-beta-depleted transplantation in children. During its preparation, the TCRbeta library received unique molecular identifiers. Using its own MiXCR run on the PCR reads, TCRdb lists one record per CDR3 protein. The data hold roughly 350,000 distinct CDR3 sequences, with around a tenth observed a single time.

This TCR came from a human donor who donated a stem cell graft to a child with acute lymphoblastic leukemia. The chain carries TRBV28 and TRBJ1-2, with D uncertain. The specimen was PBMCs from the stem cell graft donor, collected from the stem cell graft. CDR3 nucleotide sequence: TGTGCCACTAGCGGAAGTAATGGCTACACCTTC. Translated: CATSGSNGYTF.